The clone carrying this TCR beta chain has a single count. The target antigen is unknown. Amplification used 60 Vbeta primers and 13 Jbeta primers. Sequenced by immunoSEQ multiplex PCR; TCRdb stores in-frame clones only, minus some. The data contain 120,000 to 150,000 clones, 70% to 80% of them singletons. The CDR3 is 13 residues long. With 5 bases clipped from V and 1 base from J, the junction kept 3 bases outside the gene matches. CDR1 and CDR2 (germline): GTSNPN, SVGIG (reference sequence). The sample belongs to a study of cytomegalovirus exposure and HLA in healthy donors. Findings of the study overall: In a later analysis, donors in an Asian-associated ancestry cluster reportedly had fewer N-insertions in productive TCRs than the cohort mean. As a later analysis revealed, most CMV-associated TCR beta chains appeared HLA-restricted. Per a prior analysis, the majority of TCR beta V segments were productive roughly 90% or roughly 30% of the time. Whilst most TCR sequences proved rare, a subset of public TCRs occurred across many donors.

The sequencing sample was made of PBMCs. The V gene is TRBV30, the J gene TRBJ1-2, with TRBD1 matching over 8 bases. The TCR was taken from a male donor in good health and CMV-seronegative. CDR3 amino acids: CAWGQGFNYGYTF. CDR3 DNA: TGTGCCTGGGGACAGGGTTTTAACTATGGCTACACCTTC.